These 24 T cell receptor beta chains were sequenced from one sample in a study of T cells after yellow fever vaccination. TCRdb reprocessed the 5' RACE reads with MiXCR, giving one entry per CDR3 protein. The sample carries more than 250,000 distinct CDR3 sequences, around 6.8% recorded once. Source: PBMCs, taken approximately 40 days after the first yellow fever vaccination. The receptors here all came from a young man who received the YFV17D yellow fever vaccine.

This clonotype was seen more than once but under ten times. This chain uses TRBV4-2 with TRBJ1-5; unclear D gene. This CDR3 has 15 residues. V was trimmed by 0 bases and J by 3 bases, leaving 9 bases between them. CDR1 and CDR2 from the germline V gene are LGHNA and YNFKEQ. CDR3 amino acids: CASSQEAVNNQPQHF. The DNA of the CDR3 is TGTGCCAGCAGCCAAGAAGCAGTTAACAATCAGCCCCAGCATTTT.

This clonotype appeared a few times. The gene calls are TRBV4-2 and TRBJ2-1; a weak D match, TRBD2 (5 bases). Trimming shortened V by 1 base and J by 6 bases, and 13 bases separated the two germline ends. CDR1 and CDR2 (germline): LGHNA, YNFKEQ. The CDR3 spans 15 residues. The CDR3 nucleotides read TGTGCCAGCAGCCAAGGAGGGCAGATAGGCAATGAGCAGTTCTTC. This encodes CASSQGGQIGNEQFF.

This clonotype has at least ten counts. The genes are TRBV7-2 and TRBJ1-3; unclear D gene. Trimming left V 1 base short and J 2 bases short, with 9 bases between. Germline CDR1 and CDR2: SGHTA and FQGNSA. The CDR3 totals 15 residues. CDR3 nucleotides: TGTGCCAGCAGCTTAGTGATCGATCCTGGAAACACCATATATTTT. It translates to CASSLVIDPGNTIYF.

The table lists this clonotype with many counts. The chain couples TRBV7-2 to TRBJ2-3; D perhaps matches TRBD1 (5 bases). This CDR3 has 14 amino acids. The germline CDR1 and CDR2 sequences are SGHTA and FQGNSA. Trimming removed 3 bases from V and 2 bases from J, with 9 bases in between. This chain's CDR3 is CASSFRQFTDTQYF. Here the CDR3 DNA reads TGTGCCAGCAGCTTTAGACAGTTCACAGATACGCAGTATTTT.

The sample holds many counts of this clonotype. The chain links TRBV5-1 to TRBJ2-3; 14 bases align to TRBD2. CDR1 SGHRS and CDR2 YFSETQ come from the germline V gene. This CDR3 has 17 amino acids. V shed 0 bases, J shed 2 bases, and the junction held 2 bases outside the gene matches. CDR3 in DNA: TGCGCCAGCAGCTTGGAGGGACTAGCGGGGGTCACAGATACGCAGTATTTT. Translating it yields CASSLEGLAGVTDTQYF.

This clonotype was found a few times. CDR3 sequence (DNA): TGTGCCATCTGTGGTACAGTCAAGGAGCCCAATGAGCAGTTCTTC. Amino acids: CAICGTVKEPNEQFF. The rearrangement links TRBV10-3 to TRBJ2-1; no firm D call. Germline V lookup: CDR1 ENHRY, CDR2 SYGVKD. Trimming left V 8 bases short and J 6 bases short, with 20 bases between. The CDR3 extends over 15 amino acids.

The table lists this clonotype with a few counts. The V call is TRBV5-1, the J call TRBJ2-1; 9 bases match TRBD1. V lost 6 bases to trimming and J lost 6 bases; unmatched junction nucleotides: 4. The CDR3 consists of 13 residues. Germline assignment: CDR1 SGHRS and CDR2 YFSETQ. DNA of the CDR3: TGCGCCAGCAAGACAGGGGGTGGCAATGAGCAGTTCTTC. Translating gives CASKTGGGNEQFF.

This clonotype showed up just a few times. This chain connects TRBV4-3 to TRBJ2-5, with 8 bases matching TRBD2. With V trimmed by 3 bases and J by 4 bases, 4 bases remained unmatched. Germline CDR1 reads LGHNA; CDR2 reads YSLEER. The CDR3 is 14 amino acids. In DNA, the CDR3 is TGCGCCAGCAGCCACGGGGGGGCCGTAGAGACCCAGTACTTC. This codes for CASSHGGAVETQYF.

This clonotype was counted only a few times. J is TRBJ2-1 and V is TRBV5-4; D perhaps matches TRBD2 (7 bases). V was trimmed by 3 bases and J by 0 bases, leaving 13 bases between them. CDR1 is SGHNT and CDR2 is YYREEE in the germline V gene (reference sequence). CDR3 length: 16 residues. CDR3 amino acids: CASSSGGGNSYNEQFF. For the CDR3, the DNA is TGTGCCAGCAGCTCGGGGGGCGGAAACTCCTACAATGAGCAGTTCTTC.

This clonotype showed up many times. Written as DNA, the CDR3 is TGCGCCAGCAGCCAAGATCCGGCCGAGGGGCCCGTTGGGACCCAGTACTTC. Translating gives CASSQDPAEGPVGTQYF. This chain joins TRBV4-1 and TRBJ2-5, with D perhaps assigned TRBD1 or TRBD2 (5 bases each). This CDR3 spans 17 amino acids. Germline CDR1 is MGHRA and CDR2 is YSYEKL. Between the trimmed V and J ends, which lost 0 bases and 7 bases, there was a span of 21 bases.

Ten or more counts support this clonotype. This chain joins TRBV7-9 and TRBJ2-1; D is unclear. V lost 2 bases and J 1 base, leaving 9 bases between the germline ends. CDR1 SEHNR and CDR2 FQNEAQ come from the germline V gene (reference sequence). The CDR3 consists of 15 residues. CDR3 sequence: CASSLKFPSYNEQFF. Written as DNA, the CDR3 is TGTGCCAGCAGCTTAAAATTTCCTTCCTACAATGAGCAGTTCTTC.

This clonotype was found many times. The chain carries TRBV4-1 and TRBJ1-4; D is perhaps TRBD1 (6 bases). Trimming pared 3 bases from V and 8 bases from J, leaving 19 bases between. CDR3 length: 16 residues. From germline, CDR1 is MGHRA and CDR2 YSYEKL. This CDR3 is CASSHLGQLGVEKLFF. The CDR3 bases are TGCGCCAGCAGCCACCTTGGACAGTTAGGGGTGGAAAAACTGTTTTTT.

As DNA, the CDR3 is TGCGCCAGCAGCTTGGATTGGGGAAATTTCTACGAGCAGTACTTC. Translation gives CASSLDWGNFYEQYF. V usage is TRBV5-1 and J usage is TRBJ2-7, with D unclear. Germline CDR1 SGHRS, CDR2 YFSETQ. Trimming removed 0 bases at V and 3 bases at J, with 13 bases between. This CDR3 region has 15 residues.

This clonotype was picked up many times. The chain joins TRBV29-1 to TRBJ2-3; D not certain. The CDR3 contains 15 residues. With 4 bases removed from V and 0 bases from J, the gap between germline ends came to 14 bases. In germline, CDR1 is SQVTM, CDR2 ANQGSEA. CDR3 in DNA: TGCAGCGTTGGGGTCGGCGCATCTAGCACAGATACGCAGTATTTT. Translating it yields CSVGVGASSTDTQYF.

This clonotype has just a few counts. This chain links TRBV11-2 with TRBJ2-7, with D possibly matching TRBD2 (6 bases). V was clipped by 1 base and J by 5 bases, with 12 bases between them. This CDR3 has 14 residues. Germline values: CDR1 SGHAT, CDR2 FQNNGV. DNA for the CDR3: TGTGCCAGCAGCTTAGGTGCTAGCGCCCACGAGCAGTACTTC. It is translated as CASSLGASAHEQYF.

This clonotype was detected only a few times. This rearrangement joins TRBV5-6 to TRBJ1-5; D not resolved. Trimming shortened V by 2 bases and J by 3 bases, and 12 bases separated the two germline ends. Germline CDR1 SGHDT, CDR2 YYEEEE. The CDR3 length is 15 residues. As DNA, the CDR3 is TGTGCCAGCAGCTTTCGATTGGTCCCCAATCAGCCCCAGCATTTT. It specifies CASSFRLVPNQPQHF.

V is TRBV12-3 or TRBV12-4 and J is TRBJ2-3; 7 nucleotides line up with TRBD2. The trim removed 6 bases at V and 0 bases at J, leaving 6 bases unmatched. The CDR3 sequence is 15 residues long. The CDR3 DNA reads TGTGCCAGCAGAGGGACTATCCTTAGCACAGATACGCAGTATTTT. It codes for CASRGTILSTDTQYF.

This clonotype was detected only a few times. The genes are TRBV12-3 or TRBV12-4 and TRBJ2-1, with TRBD1 matching 7 bases. The V and J ends lost 0 bases and 5 bases, in that order; junction bases with no gene match: 4. There are 15 residues in the CDR3. The CDR3 coding sequence is TGTGCCAGCAGTTTAGCGGGACAGTCTAACAATGAGCAGTTCTTC. Translation: CASSLAGQSNNEQFF.

The V call is TRBV6-1, the J call TRBJ2-7, with a weak D call TRBD1 (6 bases). V dropped 5 bases and J dropped 2 bases, with 13 bases sitting between them. The CDR3 consists of 14 residues. Per the germline V gene, CDR1 is MNHNS and CDR2 is SASEGT. In DNA form, the CDR3 reads TGTGCCAGCAGTCAACGGGACACCCCCTACGAGCAGTACTTC. Its translation: CASSQRDTPYEQYF.

Only a few counts were recorded for this clonotype. The chain combines TRBV20-1 with TRBJ2-2; 9 nucleotides align to TRBD2. Germline values: CDR1 DFQATT, CDR2 SNEGSKA (reference sequence). The CDR3 has 13 residues. Trimming at V came to 6 bases and at J to 6 bases, leaving 5 bases not matched to a gene. The CDR3, as DNA: TGCAGTGCCCTAGCGGGGCGGGCCGGGGAGCTGTTTTTT. Translated, it gives CSALAGRAGELFF.

This clonotype has only a few counts. The chain uses TRBV20-1 and TRBJ1-1; D may be TRBD1 (6 bases). The V end lost 3 bases, the J end lost 4 bases, and 18 bases lay between the germline ends. CDR3 length equals 15 residues. Germline lookup yields CDR1 DFQATT and CDR2 SNEGSKA (reference sequence). CDR3 protein: CSASLGGAGTTEAFF. DNA of the CDR3: TGCAGTGCTAGTCTGGGGGGGGCCGGGACCACTGAAGCTTTCTTT.

This clonotype was counted a few times. V usage is TRBV12-3 or TRBV12-4 and J usage is TRBJ1-2; TRBD1 agrees at 7 bases. The V segment lost 3 bases and the J segment 3 bases; nucleotides outside the gene matches: 4. This CDR3 has 14 amino acids. CDR3 in DNA: TGTGCCAGCAGTTTGAGGGGGCAGTACTATGGCTACACCTTC. It specifies CASSLRGQYYGYTF.

This clonotype was recorded at least ten times. V and J are TRBV10-3 and TRBJ1-5; D is unresolved. The length of the CDR3 is 14 residues. Germline loops: CDR1 ENHRY, CDR2 SYGVKD. V was shortened by 3 bases and J by 0 bases, with 6 bases between the two germline ends. The CDR3 protein is CAISERDSNQPQHF. CDR3 sequence (DNA): TGTGCCATCAGTGAAAGGGATAGCAATCAGCCCCAGCATTTT.

This clonotype was recorded at least ten times. The chain uses TRBV5-6 and TRBJ2-1; tentatively, D is TRBD1 or TRBD2 (5 bases each). This CDR3 comprises 15 residues. The germline V and J ends were trimmed by 3 bases and 2 bases, with 12 bases remaining between them. CDR1 and CDR2 from the germline V gene are SGHDT and YYEEEE. The CDR3 loop is CASSYPGTTYNEQFF. In DNA, the CDR3 is TGTGCCAGCAGCTATCCAGGGACCACCTACAATGAGCAGTTCTTC.